This paragraph reports one TCR beta chain. These data originate in a study of blood T cell repertoires in COVID-19. Only in-frame clones appear in the TCRdb table, and some are missing; sequencing was by immunoSEQ multiplex PCR. The sample consists of tens of thousands of clones, around 90% of them appearing once. This CDR3 is built from 14 residues. The germline V gene has CDR1 MDHEN and CDR2 SYDVKM. Trimming removed 5 bases at V and 0 bases at J, with 10 bases between. This receptor was obtained from a man in his forties or fifties with COVID-19, enrolled during active disease. The material sequenced was peripheral blood. The rearrangement links TRBV28 to TRBJ1-1; D unresolved. The CDR3 sequence is CASSLRGMNTEAFF. CDR3 coding DNA: TGTGCCAGCAGTCTTAGAGGGATGAACACTGAAGCTTTCTTT.